The 13 T cell receptor beta chains given below trace back to one sample, sequenced in a study of blood T cell repertoires in COVID-19. TCRdb keeps only in-frame clones here, not all; method: immunoSEQ multiplex PCR. The sample gives 210,000 or so clones, 84% of which show up once; approximately 8% is in the top ten. Sample: peripheral blood. The receptors shown here come from a woman in her 50s with active or convalescent COVID-19.

Here the CDR3 reads CAWSSGVGNYGYTF. CDR3 nucleotides: TGTGCCTGGAGTTCCGGGGTGGGTAACTATGGCTACACCTTC. The J gene is TRBJ1-2, the V gene TRBV30; D is ambiguous. The V gene lost 2 bases and the J gene lost 1 base, with 11 bases spanning the gap. Germline V CDR1 and CDR2: GTSNPN, SVGIG (reference sequence). CDR3 size: 14 residues.

This chain joins TRBV28 and TRBJ2-7; TRBD1 agrees at 7 bases. Germline CDR1 is MDHEN and CDR2 is SYDVKM. The CDR3 has 14 residues. Trimming took 4 bases from V and 0 from J; bases not matched to a gene: 3. The CDR3 here is CASSSRTGSYEQYV. The CDR3 DNA follows: TGTGCCAGCAGTTCAAGGACAGGCTCCTACGAGCAGTACGTC.

This rearrangement joins TRBV19 to TRBJ1-1; D gene ambiguous. This CDR3 comprises 13 residues. Trimming took off 6 bases at V and 5 bases at J, with 13 bases between the two ends. Germline V CDR1 and CDR2: LNHDA, SQIVND (reference sequence). Written as DNA, the CDR3 is TGTGCCAGTAGATTGGGCAGCTCGACTGAAGCTTTCTTT. It codes for CASRLGSSTEAFF.

The chain carries TRBV28 and TRBJ2-1, with 7 bases that match TRBD1. Trimming at V came to 7 bases and at J to 4 bases, leaving 7 bases not matched to a gene. The CDR3 loop spans 14 amino acids. Germline lookup yields CDR1 MDHEN and CDR2 SYDVKM. The CDR3 reads CASTEGASYNEQFF. Here the CDR3 DNA reads TGTGCCAGCACCGAGGGGGCCTCATACAATGAGCAGTTCTTC.

This clone was picked up a small number of times. The chain has TRBV7-9 and TRBJ1-1; D is possibly TRBD1 (5 bases). Germline CDR1 SEHNR, CDR2 FQNEAQ (reference sequence). There are 15 residues in the CDR3. The V end was cut by 2 bases, the J end by 0 bases, with 10 bases between. The CDR3 nucleotides read TGTGCCAGCAGCTTACAGGGAACCATGAACACTGAAGCTTTCTTT. It yields the protein CASSLQGTMNTEAFF.

The chain couples TRBV5-1 to TRBJ2-5, with D tentatively TRBD1 (5 bases). The CDR3 covers 12 residues. The V gene lost 0 bases and the J gene lost 6 bases, with 6 bases spanning the gap. Germline loops: CDR1 SGHRS, CDR2 YFSETQ. The CDR3 is CASSLAGQTQYF. CDR3 DNA: TGCGCCAGCAGCTTGGCAGGGCAGACCCAGTACTTC.

The J gene is TRBJ2-1, the V gene TRBV5-4; D is uncertain. Trimming stripped 4 bases from V and 0 bases from J, with 11 bases between. Germline lookup yields CDR1 SGHNT and CDR2 YYREEE (reference sequence). The length of the CDR3 is 15 residues. The CDR3 reads CASSPARSSYNEQFF. The CDR3 DNA sequence: TGTGCCAGCAGCCCCGCTAGGAGCTCCTACAATGAGCAGTTCTTC. The variable domain in full, with the rest retrieved from reference TRBV5-4 and TRBJ2-1, is ETGVTQSPTHLIKTRGQQVTLRCSSQSGHNTVSWYQQALGQGPQFIFQYYREEENGRGNFPPRFSGLQFPNYSSELNVNALELDDSALYLCASSPARSSYNEQFFGPGTRLTVL.

This sequence joins TRBV4-1 and TRBJ1-3; a weak D match, TRBD1 (6 bases). Per germline, CDR1 MGHRA and CDR2 YSYEKL. With 1 base removed from V and 3 bases from J, the gap between germline ends came to 13 bases. CDR3 size: 16 residues. Here the CDR3 reads CASSQGPGAYGNTIYF. Written as DNA, the CDR3 is TGCGCCAGCAGCCAAGGCCCAGGGGCCTATGGAAACACCATATATTTT.

This chain uses TRBV5-6 with TRBJ2-5; D uncertain. Germline-derived CDR1 and CDR2 are SGHDT and YYEEEE. V was shortened by 1 base and J by 5 bases, with 6 bases between the two germline ends. The CDR3 is made up of 12 amino acids. In DNA, the CDR3 is TGTGCCAGCAGCTTGTATCTCGAGACCCAGTACTTC. The encoded protein is CASSLYLETQYF.

The rearrangement links TRBV7-9 to TRBJ2-7; 11 bases align to TRBD1. V lost 6 bases, J lost 5 bases, and 18 bases stayed unmatched. Per the germline V gene, CDR1 is SEHNR and CDR2 is FQNEAQ (reference sequence). The CDR3 consists of 18 residues. The CDR3: CASSPPGPGTGGSHEQYF. The CDR3 coding sequence is TGTGCCAGCAGTCCACCCGGTCCCGGGACAGGGGGATCCCACGAGCAGTACTTC.

CDR3 residues: CARHTSGPYNEQFF. Here the CDR3 DNA reads TGTGCCCGACACACTAGCGGACCCTACAATGAGCAGTTCTTC. The V and J genes are TRBV6-4 and TRBJ2-1; 8 bases line up with TRBD2. The CDR3 is 14 amino acids. The trim removed 11 bases at V and 2 bases at J, leaving 8 bases unmatched. The germline V gene has CDR1 MRHNA and CDR2 SNTAGT.

The genes are TRBV2 and TRBJ1-6; 8 bases are shared with TRBD1. The junction had 6 bases not matched to a gene; V was cut back by 6 bases and J by 11 bases. Germline V CDR1 and CDR2: SNHLY, FYNNEI. CDR3 length: 13 amino acids. The DNA for the CDR3 is TGTGCCAGCAGACAGGGGGGTTTAACACCCCTCCACTTT. Its protein is CASRQGGLTPLHF.

V usage is TRBV7-7 and J usage is TRBJ2-2; 7 bases align to TRBD1. From germline, CDR1 is SSHAT and CDR2 FNYEAQ (reference sequence). V shed 1 base and J 6 bases; nucleotides not matched to a gene: 2. The CDR3 spans 14 residues. In DNA, the CDR3 is TGTGCCAGCAGCTTAGGTACAGGGGCCGGGGAGCTGTTTTTT. It codes for CASSLGTGAGELFF.